This passage covers 11 T cell receptor beta chains from one sample sequenced in a study of shared clonotypes between healthy human individuals. Repertoires were generated with immunoSEQ multiplex PCR, while TCRdb's copy carries only in-frame clones and drops some. The data show 1.6 million or so clones, with around 97% seen just once and over 1% held by the top ten. Sequencing input: naive CD4+ T cells sorted from blood. As for subset: CD45RA+ positively selected. Receptors were obtained from a young man in good health.

The V and J genes are TRBV5-6 and TRBJ2-7, with D possibly TRBD2 on 5 matching bases. Trimming stripped 2 bases from V and 6 bases from J, with 18 bases between. Germline CDR1 is SGHDT and CDR2 is YYEEEE. The CDR3 has 15 amino acids. The CDR3 sequence is CASSLGPTQDFEQYF. CDR3 bases: TGTGCCAGCAGCTTAGGACCGACCCAGGACTTCGAGCAGTACTTC.

The V gene is TRBV28, the J gene TRBJ1-2, with D possibly matching TRBD1 (5 bases). V lost 3 bases and J lost 2, with 13 bases in between. Germline V CDR1 and CDR2: MDHEN, SYDVKM. This CDR3 has 15 amino acids. CDR3 in amino acids: CASSFLGVGNYGYTF. CDR3 DNA: TGTGCCAGCAGTTTTTTGGGGGTGGGGAACTATGGCTACACCTTC.

This chain connects TRBV6-6 to TRBJ1-1, with D possibly being TRBD1 (5 bases). Germline CDR1 reads MNHNY; CDR2 reads SVGAGI (reference sequence). V lost 0 bases to trimming and J lost 4 bases, with 9 bases between them. This CDR3 has 14 amino acids. CDR3 in amino acids: CASSYSGVGTEAFF. The CDR3 DNA follows: TGTGCCAGCAGTTACTCAGGGGTGGGCACTGAAGCTTTCTTT.

The genes are TRBV6-5 and TRBJ1-1; D is unclear. Per germline, CDR1 MNHEY and CDR2 SVGAGI. V lost 0 bases and J lost 1, with 12 bases in between. The CDR3 has 16 amino acids. The DNA of the CDR3 is TGTGCCAGCAGTTACTCGATTAACAGACAGAACACTGAAGCTTTCTTT. It yields the protein CASSYSINRQNTEAFF.

V usage is TRBV30 and J usage is TRBJ1-2; 8 nucleotides align to TRBD1. CDR3 length equals 14 residues. Germline V gives CDR1 GTSNPN, CDR2 SVGIG (reference sequence). With V trimmed by 3 bases and J by 7 bases, 10 bases remained unmatched. CDR3 sequence (DNA): TGTGCCTGGAGCGCGGACAGGGTCAGGTTTGGCTACACCTTC. Encoded protein: CAWSADRVRFGYTF.

On this clone itself: Other DNA sequences of this sample code for an identical CDR3. CDR3 sequence (DNA): TGCAGCGTAGAGACTAGCGGCACAGATACGCAGTATTTT. Amino acids: CSVETSGTDTQYF. V is TRBV29-1 and J is TRBJ2-3, with 8 nucleotides matching TRBD2. Germline V gene data show CDR1 as SQVTM and CDR2 as ANQGSEA. V lost 6 bases and J lost 1; bases outside the gene matches: 3. This CDR3 spans 13 amino acids.

The CDR3 nucleotides read TGTGCCAGTACCACCACCGGGACAGGTTACTACGAGCAGTACTTC. Its translation is CASTTTGTGYYEQYF. The gene calls are TRBV19 and TRBJ2-7, with 8 positions matching TRBD1. Germline-derived CDR1 and CDR2 are LNHDA and SQIVND (reference sequence). The J segment lost 3 bases and the V segment lost 7 bases, leaving 11 bases of the junction unmatched. The CDR3 sequence is 15 residues long.

J is TRBJ2-5 and V is TRBV18, with 8 nucleotides matching TRBD2. Germline CDR1 and CDR2: KGHSH and LQKENI. CDR3 length: 16 amino acids. With V trimmed by 2 bases and J by 2 bases, 7 bases remained unmatched. In DNA form, the CDR3 reads TGTGCCAGCTCACCAGCTGGGGGACTAGGTCAAGAGACCCAGTACTTC. Translating it yields CASSPAGGLGQETQYF.

V usage is TRBV18 and J usage is TRBJ2-5; D gene ambiguous. The length of the CDR3 is 19 residues. Trimming stripped 1 base from V and 0 bases from J, with 21 bases between. The germline CDR1 and CDR2 sequences are KGHSH and LQKENI. CDR3 loop: CASSPQSPETLPYQETQYF. CDR3 in DNA: TGTGCCAGCTCACCACAGTCGCCCGAAACCCTCCCGTACCAAGAGACCCAGTACTTC.

The chain combines TRBV14 with TRBJ1-1, with TRBD1 as a possible D gene (5 bases). Looked up from germline, CDR1 is SGHDN and CDR2 is FVKESK. The CDR3 is made up of 15 amino acids. The V end was cut by 1 base, the J end by 1 base, with 10 bases between. CDR3 amino acids: CASSQALTGNTEAFF. In nucleotides, the CDR3 is TGTGCCAGCAGCCAAGCCCTTACAGGGAACACTGAAGCTTTCTTT.

V is TRBV4-3 and J is TRBJ2-1; TRBD2 agrees at 11 bases. The CDR3 extends over 18 amino acids. The germline CDR1 and CDR2 sequences are LGHNA and YSLEER. With 0 bases clipped from V and 3 bases from J, the junction kept 7 bases outside the gene matches. CDR3 coding DNA: TGCGCCAGCAGCCAAGATTTGGGACTAGCGGCGATCTACAATGAGCAGTTCTTC. Its protein product is CASSQDLGLAAIYNEQFF.